This TCR beta chain was retrieved from a study of CD8 T cells in Susac syndrome (dated by TCRdb to about 2019). A note on the overall study: Whether CD8+ T cell activation and differentiation in Susac syndrome was antigen driven was tested using repertoire sequencing. Results the study describes overall, beyond this receptor: The number of individuals in the TCR sequencing and HLA analysis was acknowledged as relatively small.

Taken from cysteine to phenylalanine, the CDR3 has 16 residues. Only CDR3 DNA is held: 48 bases, read in frame from base 1. The junction shows trimming of 3 bases on V and 2 bases on J, and the gene matches do not reach 7 bases of it. Notes on this clonotype: It has no known antigen specificity. No base quality information exists; no much larger clone differs at one position.

RNA was extracted with the RNeasy kit and 0.5 to 1 ug was reverse transcribed using random hexamers. The immunoSEQ multiplex PCR assay, which covers 54 Vbeta and 13 Jbeta segments, was used to amplify TCR beta CDR3 regions. PCR amplification bias was corrected using a synthetic template baseline for primer optimization and computational correction. Processing in the source paper ran as follows. Reads were annotated to V, D and J genes according to IMGT and were analyzed with immunoSEQ Analyzer, with only productive sequences retained. To calculate clonality, Shannon entropy was normalized by log2 of the number of productive unique sequences and then subtracted from one. For each patient and control, public and private clones were evaluated within the 100 most prevalent clones. Clones were defined as Susac-specific when absent from the healthy and MS cohorts, from approximately 970 published viral clones and from other ImmuneACCESS disease sequences. The public reads were run again by TCRdb, first through fastp at Q25 and then through MiXCR, and only productive beta chains were kept. Rows with one shared CDR3 protein collapse into an entry with the most common genes and DNA. TCRdb's processing, not the authors', yielded these V and J calls. In this sample the table shows around 69,000 distinct CDR3 sequences, over 90% of which occur a single time. Clones ranked in the top ten supply 0.11% of the sample.

Peripheral blood CD8+ and CD4+ T cells from healthy donors, Susac syndrome patients and multiple sclerosis patients were profiled by high-throughput TCR beta sequencing. Treatment-naive patients with stable or active relapsing-remitting disease fulfilling revised McDonald criteria were used as multiple sclerosis controls. Bulk CD8+ and CD4+ T cells were purified by magnetic negative isolation, whereas CD8+ TEMRA cells were enriched by FACS. Blood was collected in EDTA tubes and processed within 24 hours, with PBMCs isolated through density gradient centrifugation. PBMCs destined for TCR sequencing were cryopreserved in liquid nitrogen and later thawed in a 37 °C water bath. The sorted or isolated CD4+, CD8+ and CD8+ TEMRA cells reached a purity of at least 90%.

The V and J genes are TRBV12-3 or TRBV12-4 and TRBJ1-5; 7 nucleotides in the junction match TRBD1. The source of this sequence is a human donor with multiple sclerosis. Sequences were obtained from CD4+ T cells from PBMCs. CDR3 region: CASSFNRGGRNQPQHF. The sequence in DNA is TGTGCCAGCAGTTTCAACAGGGGTGGGCGCAATCAGCCCCAGCATTTT.